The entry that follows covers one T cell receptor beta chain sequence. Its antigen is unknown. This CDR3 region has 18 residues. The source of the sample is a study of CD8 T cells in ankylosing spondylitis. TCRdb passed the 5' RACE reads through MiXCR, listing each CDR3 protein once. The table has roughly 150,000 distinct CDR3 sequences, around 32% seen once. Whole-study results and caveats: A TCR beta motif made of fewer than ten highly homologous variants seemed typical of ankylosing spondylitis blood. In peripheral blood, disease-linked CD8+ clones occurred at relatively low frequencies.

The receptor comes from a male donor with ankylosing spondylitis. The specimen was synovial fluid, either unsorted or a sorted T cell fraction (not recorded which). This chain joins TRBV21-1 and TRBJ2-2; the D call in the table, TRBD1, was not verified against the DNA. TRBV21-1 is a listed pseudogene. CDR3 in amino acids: CASSKWGQATPNTGELFF. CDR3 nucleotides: TGTGCCAGCAGCAAATGGGGACAGGCGACGCCGAACACCGGGGAGCTGTTTTTT.